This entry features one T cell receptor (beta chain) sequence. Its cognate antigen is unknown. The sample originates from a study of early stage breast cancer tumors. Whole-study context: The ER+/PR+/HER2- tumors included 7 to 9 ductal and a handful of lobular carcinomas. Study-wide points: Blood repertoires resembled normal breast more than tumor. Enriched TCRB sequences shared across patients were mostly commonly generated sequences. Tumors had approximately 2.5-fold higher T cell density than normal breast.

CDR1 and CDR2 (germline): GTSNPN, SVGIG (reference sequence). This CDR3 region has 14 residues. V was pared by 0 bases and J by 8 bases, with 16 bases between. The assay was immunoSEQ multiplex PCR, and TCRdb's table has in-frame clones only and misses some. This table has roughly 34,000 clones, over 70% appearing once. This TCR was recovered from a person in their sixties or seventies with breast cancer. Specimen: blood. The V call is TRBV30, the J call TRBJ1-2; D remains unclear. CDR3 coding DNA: TGTGCCTGGAGTGTACCCCCGACTCGTTTGGGCTACACCTTC. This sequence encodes CAWSVPPTRLGYTF.